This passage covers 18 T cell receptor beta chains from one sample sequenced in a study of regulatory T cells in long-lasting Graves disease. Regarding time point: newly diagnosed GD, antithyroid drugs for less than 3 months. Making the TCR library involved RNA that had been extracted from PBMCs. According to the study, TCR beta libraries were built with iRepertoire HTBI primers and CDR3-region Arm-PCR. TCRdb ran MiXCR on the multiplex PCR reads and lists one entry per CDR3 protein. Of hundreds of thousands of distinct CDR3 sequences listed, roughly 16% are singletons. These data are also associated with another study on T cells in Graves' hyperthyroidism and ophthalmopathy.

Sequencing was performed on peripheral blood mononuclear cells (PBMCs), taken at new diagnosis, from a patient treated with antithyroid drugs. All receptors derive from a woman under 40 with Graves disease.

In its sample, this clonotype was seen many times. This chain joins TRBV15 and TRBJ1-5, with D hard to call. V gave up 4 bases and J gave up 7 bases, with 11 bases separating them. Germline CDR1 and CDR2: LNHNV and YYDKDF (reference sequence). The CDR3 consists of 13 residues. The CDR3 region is CATSTYFGQPQHF. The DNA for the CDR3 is TGTGCCACCAGCACATATTTCGGGCAGCCCCAGCATTTT.

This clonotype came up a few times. DNA of the CDR3: TGTGCCAGCAGCGGGACGCCGCAAAGAGATACGCAGTATTTT. Protein: CASSGTPQRDTQYF. The chain couples TRBV12-3 or TRBV12-4 to TRBJ2-3, with D tentatively TRBD1 or TRBD2 (5 bases each). Trimming shortened V by 6 bases and J by 5 bases, and 15 bases separated the two germline ends. CDR3 length: 14 residues.

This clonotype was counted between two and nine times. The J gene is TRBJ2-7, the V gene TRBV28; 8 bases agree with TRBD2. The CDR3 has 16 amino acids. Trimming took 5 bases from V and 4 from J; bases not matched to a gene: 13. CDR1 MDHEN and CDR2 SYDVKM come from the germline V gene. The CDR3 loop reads CASSIPPPSGSYEQYF. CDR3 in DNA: TGTGCCAGCAGTATACCCCCCCCCAGCGGGAGTTACGAGCAGTACTTC.

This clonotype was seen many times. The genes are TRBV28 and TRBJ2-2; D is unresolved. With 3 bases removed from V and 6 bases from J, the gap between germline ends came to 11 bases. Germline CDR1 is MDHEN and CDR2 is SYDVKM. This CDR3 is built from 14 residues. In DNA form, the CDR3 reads TGTGCCAGCAGTTTGATAGGCGGACCCGGGGAGCTGTTTTTT. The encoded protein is CASSLIGGPGELFF.

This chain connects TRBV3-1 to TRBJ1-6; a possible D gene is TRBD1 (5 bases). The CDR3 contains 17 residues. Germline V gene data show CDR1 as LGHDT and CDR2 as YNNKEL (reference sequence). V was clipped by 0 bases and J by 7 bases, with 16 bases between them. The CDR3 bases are TGTGCCAGCAGCCAAGATCGACGCAGGGTAGGAAATTCACCCCTCCACTTT. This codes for CASSQDRRRVGNSPLHF.

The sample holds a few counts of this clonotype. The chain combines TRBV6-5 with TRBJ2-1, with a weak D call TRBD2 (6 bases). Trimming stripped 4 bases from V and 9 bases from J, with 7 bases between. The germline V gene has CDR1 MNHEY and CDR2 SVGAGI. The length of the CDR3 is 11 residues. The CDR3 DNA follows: TGTGCCAGCAGTTGGAGGGTTGAGCAGTTCTTC. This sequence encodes CASSWRVEQFF.

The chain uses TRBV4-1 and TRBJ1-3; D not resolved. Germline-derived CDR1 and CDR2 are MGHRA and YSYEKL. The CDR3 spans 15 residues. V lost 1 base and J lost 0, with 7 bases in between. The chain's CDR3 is CASSQVFSSGNTIYF. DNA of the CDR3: TGCGCCAGCAGCCAAGTCTTCAGCTCTGGAAACACCATATATTTT.

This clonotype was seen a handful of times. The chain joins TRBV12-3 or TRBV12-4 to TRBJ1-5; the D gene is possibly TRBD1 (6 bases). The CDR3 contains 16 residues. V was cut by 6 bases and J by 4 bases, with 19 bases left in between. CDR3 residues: CASSLDRPRGNQPQHF. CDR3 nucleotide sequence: TGTGCCAGCAGCCTCGACAGGCCCCGGGGGAATCAGCCCCAGCATTTT.

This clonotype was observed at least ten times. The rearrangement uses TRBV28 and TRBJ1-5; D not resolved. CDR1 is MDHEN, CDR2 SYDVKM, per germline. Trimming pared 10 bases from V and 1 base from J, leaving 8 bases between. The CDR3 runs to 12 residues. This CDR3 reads CATRRSNQPQHF. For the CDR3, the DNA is TGTGCCACGAGGCGGAGCAATCAGCCCCAGCATTTT.

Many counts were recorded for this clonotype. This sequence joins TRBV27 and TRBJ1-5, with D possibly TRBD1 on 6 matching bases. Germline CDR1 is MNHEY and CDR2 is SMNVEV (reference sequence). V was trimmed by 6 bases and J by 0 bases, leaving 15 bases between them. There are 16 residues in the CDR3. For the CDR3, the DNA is TGTGCCAGCAGATTTCGTGGGGGGCTTAGCAATCAGCCCCAGCATTTT. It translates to CASRFRGGLSNQPQHF.

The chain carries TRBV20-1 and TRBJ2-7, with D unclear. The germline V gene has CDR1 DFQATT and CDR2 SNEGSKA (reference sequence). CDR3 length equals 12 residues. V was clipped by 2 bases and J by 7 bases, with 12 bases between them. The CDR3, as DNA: TGCAGTGCTAGACTTGGGCCTGGGGAGCAGTACTTC. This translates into CSARLGPGEQYF.

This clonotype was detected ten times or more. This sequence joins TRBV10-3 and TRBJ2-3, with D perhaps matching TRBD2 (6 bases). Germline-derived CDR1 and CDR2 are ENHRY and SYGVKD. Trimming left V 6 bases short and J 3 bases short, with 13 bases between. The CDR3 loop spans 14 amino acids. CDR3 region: CAIRAGTSTDTQYF. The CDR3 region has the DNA TGTGCCATCAGAGCCGGGACTTCAACAGATACGCAGTATTTT.

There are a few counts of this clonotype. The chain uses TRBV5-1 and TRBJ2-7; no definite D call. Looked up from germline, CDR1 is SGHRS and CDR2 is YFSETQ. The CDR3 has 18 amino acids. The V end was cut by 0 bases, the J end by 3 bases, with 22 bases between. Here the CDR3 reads CASSLAGSEERRFYEQYF. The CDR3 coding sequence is TGCGCCAGCAGCTTGGCCGGCAGCGAAGAGAGACGATTCTACGAGCAGTACTTC.

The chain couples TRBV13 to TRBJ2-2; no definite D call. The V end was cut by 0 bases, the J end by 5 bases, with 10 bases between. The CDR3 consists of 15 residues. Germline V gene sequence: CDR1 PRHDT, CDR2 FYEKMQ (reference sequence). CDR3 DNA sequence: TGTGCCAGCAGCTTAGGTCTTGGAGTTACCGGGGAGCTGTTTTTT. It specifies CASSLGLGVTGELFF.

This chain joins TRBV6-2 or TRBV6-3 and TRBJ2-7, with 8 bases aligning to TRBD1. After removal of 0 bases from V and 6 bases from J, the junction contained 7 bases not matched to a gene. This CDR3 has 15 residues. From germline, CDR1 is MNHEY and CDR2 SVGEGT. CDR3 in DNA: TGTGCCAGCAGTTACTCGAACAGGGGGTCAGCCGAGCAGTACTTC. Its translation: CASSYSNRGSAEQYF.

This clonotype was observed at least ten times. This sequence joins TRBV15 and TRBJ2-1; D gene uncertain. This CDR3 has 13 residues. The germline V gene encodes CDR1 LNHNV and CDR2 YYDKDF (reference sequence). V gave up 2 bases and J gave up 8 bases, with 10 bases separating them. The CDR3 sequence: CATSRRPGDEQFF. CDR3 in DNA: TGTGCCACCAGCAGACGACCCGGCGATGAGCAGTTCTTC.

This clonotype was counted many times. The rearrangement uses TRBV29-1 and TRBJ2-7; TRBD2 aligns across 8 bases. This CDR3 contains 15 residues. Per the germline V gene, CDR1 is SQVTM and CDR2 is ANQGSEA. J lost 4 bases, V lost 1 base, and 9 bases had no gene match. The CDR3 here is CSVEGGPTSAYEQYF. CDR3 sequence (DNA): TGCAGCGTTGAAGGGGGCCCGACTAGCGCGTACGAGCAGTACTTC.

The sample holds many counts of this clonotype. The CDR3 is CASSILAGGGYNEQFF. CDR3 bases: TGTGCCAGCAGCATACTAGCGGGAGGGGGGTACAATGAGCAGTTCTTC. V is TRBV7-2 and J is TRBJ2-1; 13 bases match TRBD2. The V gene end was trimmed by 5 bases and the J gene end by 4 bases; junction bases not matched to a gene: 5. The CDR3 is made up of 16 amino acids. Germline-derived CDR1 and CDR2 are SGHTA and FQGNSA.